The 15 T cell receptor beta chains below were found in one sample sequenced in a study of shared clonotypes between healthy human individuals. Here immunoSEQ multiplex PCR was the method, and the copy in TCRdb shows in-frame clones only, minus some. The sample holds about 2.4 million clones, 90% to 95% seen once. What was sequenced was naive CD4+ T cells from PBMCs. Specified subset: CD45RA+ positively selected. The receptors stem from a man between 18 and 35 years old in good health. Some clones in this sample may be carry-over from other donors' samples.

As regards this clone: Other DNA sequences in this sample translate to the same CDR3. CDR3 nucleotides: TGCGCCAGCAGCTTAGGAGACACAGTGAACACTGAAGCTTTCTTT. This gives the protein CASSLGDTVNTEAFF. The chain employs TRBV5-1 and TRBJ1-1; no definite D call. The germline V and J ends were trimmed by 2 bases and 0 bases, with 11 bases remaining between them. In germline, CDR1 is SGHRS, CDR2 YFSETQ. The CDR3 has 15 residues.

Remarks on this clone: Different DNA sequences within this sample yield the same CDR3. CDR3 in amino acids: CASSLGLADSYEQYF. As DNA, the CDR3 is TGCGCCAGCAGCTTGGGGCTAGCGGACTCCTACGAGCAGTACTTC. V gene TRBV5-1 combines with J gene TRBJ2-7; 7 positions agree with TRBD2. The V and J ends lost 0 bases and 0 bases, in that order; junction bases with no gene match: 3. CDR1 is SGHRS, CDR2 YFSETQ, per germline. The CDR3 has 15 amino acids.

This clone was seen once. This sequence joins TRBV6-1 and TRBJ1-4; D not resolved. Germline V gene lookup returns CDR1 MNHNS and CDR2 SASEGT. Trimming left V 3 bases short and J 8 bases short, with 10 bases between. The CDR3 is 13 amino acids. The CDR3 DNA sequence: TGTGCCAGCAGTGACAGATTCGACGAAAAACTGTTTTTT. Its protein is CASSDRFDEKLFF.

The V and J genes are TRBV29-1 and TRBJ1-2; D is unresolved. Germline CDR1 reads SQVTM; CDR2 reads ANQGSEA. CDR3 length: 10 residues. The germline V and J ends were trimmed by 3 bases and 4 bases, with 3 bases remaining between them. The CDR3 spells CSVEPYGYTF. The CDR3 DNA is TGCAGCGTTGAGCCCTATGGCTACACCTTC.

V is TRBV10-3 and J is TRBJ1-5; TRBD1 matches 12 bases. J was trimmed by 2 bases and V by 8 bases; bases with no gene match: 10. The CDR3 runs 17 residues. Germline V gene sequence: CDR1 ENHRY, CDR2 SYGVKD. CDR3 loop: CAIARDRGQGGNQPQHF. In nucleotides, the CDR3 is TGTGCCATCGCCAGGGACAGGGGGCAGGGAGGCAATCAGCCCCAGCATTTT.

V and J are TRBV28 and TRBJ2-1, with a tentative D call TRBD2 (5 bases). The length of the CDR3 is 15 residues. CDR1 and CDR2 from the germline V gene are MDHEN and SYDVKM. V lost 3 bases to trimming and J lost 3 bases, with 12 bases between them. As DNA, the CDR3 is TGTGCCAGCAGTTTGGCGGGCTTAAACTACAATGAGCAGTTCTTC. It translates to CASSLAGLNYNEQFF.

The rearrangement links TRBV6-4 to TRBJ1-2; 7 bases align to TRBD1. Germline values: CDR1 MRHNA, CDR2 SNTAGT. The V gene end was trimmed by 6 bases and the J gene end by 3 bases; junction bases not matched to a gene: 4. The CDR3 has 13 amino acids. This CDR3 reads CASRAGQHYGYTF. CDR3 DNA: TGTGCCAGCAGAGCGGGACAGCACTATGGCTACACCTTC.

For this clone: Different DNA sequences within this sample yield the same CDR3. This rearrangement joins TRBV28 to TRBJ2-5; perhaps TRBD2 as D (6 bases). This CDR3 has 12 amino acids. Germline assignment: CDR1 MDHEN and CDR2 SYDVKM. Deletions cut 6 bases from V and 5 bases from J, with 10 bases between. In DNA form, the CDR3 reads TGTGCCAGCAGCGCGGGGAGGGAGACCCAGTACTTC. Translation gives CASSAGRETQYF.

This CDR3 reads CASSLITGGGETQYF. CDR3 nucleotide sequence: TGTGCCAGCAGCCTGATCACAGGGGGAGGTGAGACCCAGTACTTC. The rearrangement links TRBV7-9 to TRBJ2-5, with 8 bases fitting TRBD1. The CDR3 runs to 15 residues. Unmatched junction bases numbered 10, after V lost 5 bases and J lost 5 bases. In germline, CDR1 is SEHNR, CDR2 FQNEAQ (reference sequence).

With respect to this clone: At the DNA level, this CDR3 is encoded by other sequences in the same sample as well. This chain joins TRBV5-1 and TRBJ1-1; no clear D. The CDR3 sequence is 14 residues long. Deletions cut 1 base from V and 1 base from J, with 8 bases between. CDR1 is SGHRS, CDR2 YFSETQ, per germline. CDR3: CASSLLGGNTEAFF. CDR3 in DNA: TGCGCCAGCAGCTTGCTGGGCGGGAACACTGAAGCTTTCTTT. Complete variable domain (other parts from reference TRBV5-1 and TRBJ1-1): KAGVTQTPRYLIKTRGQQVTLSCSPISGHRSVSWYQQTPGQGLQFLFEYFSETQRNKGNFPGRFSGRQFSNSRSEMNVSTLELGDSALYLCASSLLGGNTEAFFGQGTRLTVV.

This rearrangement joins TRBV4-1 to TRBJ1-1; 8 nucleotides agree with TRBD1. The CDR3 has 15 residues. J lost 4 bases, V lost 3 bases, and 7 bases had no gene match. Germline CDR1 MGHRA, CDR2 YSYEKL. The CDR3 DNA is TGCGCCAGCAGCCACCCGGACAGGGAGGCCACTGAAGCTTTCTTT. This gives the protein CASSHPDREATEAFF.

The J gene is TRBJ2-7, the V gene TRBV10-2; the D is unclear. The CDR3 has 15 amino acids. V lost 5 bases and J lost 4, with 18 bases in between. Germline lookup yields CDR1 WSHSY and CDR2 SAAADI. The CDR3 region has the DNA TGCGCCAGCAGTCCTCAAGTAGGGCAGTTGTACGAGCAGTACTTC. Amino acid sequence: CASSPQVGQLYEQYF.

As regards this clone: A read error is likely, as this CDR3 ends without the conserved phenylalanine or tryptophan. No DNA is shown, since the ends of the CDR3 on it are uncertain; the CDR3 is the one TCRdb lists. The V gene is TRBV6-5, the J gene TRBJ2-7. Both ends counted, the CDR3 spans 13 residues. CDR1 MNHEY and CDR2 SVGAGI come from the germline V gene. The chain's CDR3 is CASSYSRGAPPGL.

This clone was counted a single time. This chain joins TRBV9 and TRBJ1-1, with TRBD1 matching 7 bases. The CDR3 contains 17 residues. Germline CDR1 is SGDLS and CDR2 is YYNGEE. V was clipped by 5 bases and J by 3 bases; unmatched bases: 16. The CDR3 sequence is CASRKTAEGGMDTEAFF. As DNA, the CDR3 is TGTGCCAGCAGAAAAACCGCGGAAGGGGGCATGGACACTGAAGCTTTCTTT.

The chain joins TRBV7-3 to TRBJ1-2, with D uncertain. Per the germline V gene, CDR1 is SGHTA and CDR2 is FQGTGA. The length of the CDR3 is 13 residues. Between the trimmed V and J ends, which lost 5 bases and 1 base, there was a span of 8 bases. The CDR3 DNA is TGTGCCAGCAGCCCGGCCAGTAACTATGGCTACACCTTC. It translates to CASSPASNYGYTF. The complete variable domain, with remaining parts taken from reference TRBV7-3 and TRBJ1-2, reads GAGVSQTPSNKVTEKGKYVELRCDPISGHTALYWYRQSLGQGPEFLIYFQGTGAADDSGLPNDRFFAVRPEGSVSTLKIQRTERGDSAVYLCASSPASNYGYTFGSGTRLTVV.